The clone carrying this TCR beta chain was recorded at least ten times. These data originate in a study of T cells in Graves' hyperthyroidism and ophthalmopathy. Study-wide background: Prior to any treatment, at the point of initial diagnosis, peripheral blood was collected.

Hyperthyroidism patients were newly diagnosed, had disease duration under 2 months, and were aged 18 to 65 years. First hyperthyroidism diagnosis is when the blood sample was obtained, before any ophthalmopathy symptoms. A roughly 9.3 ml volume of fresh peripheral blood provided the PBMCs. V shed 11 bases and J shed 0 bases, with 16 bases lying between them. This CDR3 region has 14 residues. Germline V lookup: CDR1 SNHLY, CDR2 FYNNEI. TCR beta CDR3 region amplification was performed from RNA transcripts. TCR CDR3 underwent first-round RT-PCR with the HTBI primer set. TCRdb re-derived calls from the multiplex PCR reads in MiXCR, one entry per CDR3 protein. The sample includes about 260,000 distinct CDR3 sequences, less than 30% of them seen just once.

The chain is built from TRBV2 and TRBJ1-1; D ambiguous. This sequence was found in a man aged 35-49 years with Graves' hyperthyroidism that later progressed to Graves' ophthalmopathy. Input material: blood. The CDR3 nucleotides are TGTGCCCCCCCAAGGCAGGTCATGAACACTGAAGCTTTCTTT. Its translation is CAPPRQVMNTEAFF.